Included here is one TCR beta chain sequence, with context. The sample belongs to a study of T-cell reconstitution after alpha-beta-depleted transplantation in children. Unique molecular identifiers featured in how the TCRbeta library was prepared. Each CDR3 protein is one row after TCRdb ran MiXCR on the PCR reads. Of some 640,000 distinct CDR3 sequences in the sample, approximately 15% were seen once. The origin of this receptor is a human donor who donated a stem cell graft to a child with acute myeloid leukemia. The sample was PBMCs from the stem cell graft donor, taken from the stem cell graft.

CDR3 nucleotide sequence: TGTGCCAGCAGCGACCCCCCTGACAGTTTGACTAGCACAGATACGCAGTATTTT. This codes for CASSDPPDSLTSTDTQYF. The chain links TRBV7-3 to TRBJ2-3; tentative D call: TRBD1 (5 bases). The germline V gene encodes CDR1 SGHTA and CDR2 FQGTGA. V shed 5 bases and J shed 0 bases, with 21 bases lying between them. There are 18 residues in the CDR3. Filled out from reference TRBV7-3 and TRBJ2-3, the complete variable domain reads GAGVSQTPSNKVTEKGKYVELRCDPISGHTALYWYRQSLGQGPEFLIYFQGTGAADDSGLPNDRFFAVRPEGSVSTLKIQRTERGDSAVYLCASSDPPDSLTSTDTQYFGPGTRLTVL.